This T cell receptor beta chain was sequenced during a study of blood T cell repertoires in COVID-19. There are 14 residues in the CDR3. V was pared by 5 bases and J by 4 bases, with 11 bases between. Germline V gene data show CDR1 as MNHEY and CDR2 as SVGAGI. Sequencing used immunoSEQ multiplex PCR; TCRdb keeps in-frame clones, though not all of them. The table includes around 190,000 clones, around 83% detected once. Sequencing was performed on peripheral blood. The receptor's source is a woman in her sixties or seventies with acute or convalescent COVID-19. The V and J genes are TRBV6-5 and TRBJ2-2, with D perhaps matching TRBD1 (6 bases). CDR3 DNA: TGTGCCAGCAGTCGGCGAGGGGGCACCGGGGAGCTGTTTTTT. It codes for CASSRRGGTGELFF.